This TCR beta chain is from a study of CD8 T cells in Susac syndrome. The study, taken as a whole, reports: Susac syndrome CD4+ T cell repertoires showed no clonal expansion. The authors acknowledged that their TCR sequencing and HLA analysis involved a relatively small number of individuals.

Concerning this clonotype itself: Its matching antigen is unknown.

CD8+ and CD4+ T cells from blood underwent TCR beta sequencing. Recently defined diagnostic criteria classed the Susac syndrome patients as definite or probable. Random-hexamer reverse transcription was applied to about 0.45 to 1 ug RNA. MiXCR, run by TCRdb on the immunoSEQ multiplex PCR reads, gives a single entry per CDR3 protein. The data hold some 180,000 distinct CDR3 sequences, with around 94% observed a single time. The V gene lost 6 bases and the J gene lost 2 bases, with 17 bases spanning the gap. The CDR3 is made up of 15 amino acids. The chain uses TRBV12-3 or TRBV12-4 and TRBJ2-7; unclear D gene. The clonotype was recovered from a human donor with Susac syndrome. The sequencing sample was made of CD4+ T cells from PBMCs. The CDR3 DNA sequence: TGTGCCAGCAGCCACGACTCGATTCGAACCTACGAGCAGTACTTC. Translation: CASSHDSIRTYEQYF.